This entry lists 10 T cell receptor beta chains sequenced from one sample in a study of cytomegalovirus exposure and HLA in healthy donors. The PCR made use of 60 Vbeta and 13 Jbeta primers. The assay was immunoSEQ multiplex PCR, and TCRdb's table has in-frame clones only and misses some. The table has some 85,000 clones, nearly 80% seen once; the top ten hold 4.6%. Sequenced material: PBMCs. These receptors were obtained from a woman in her 40s in good health and CMV-seropositive.

The rearrangement uses TRBV28 and TRBJ2-5, with unresolved D. Germline CDR1 reads MDHEN; CDR2 reads SYDVKM. V was shortened by 5 bases and J by 5 bases, with 6 bases between the two germline ends. This CDR3 is 11 amino acids long. The CDR3 DNA follows: TGTGCCAGCAGTCCGGAGGAGACCCAGTACTTC. This gives the protein CASSPEETQYF. Using reference TRBV28 and TRBJ2-5 for the parts outside the CDR3, the full variable domain is DVKVTQSSRYLVKRTGEKVFLECVQDMDHENMFWYRQDPGLGLRLIYFSYDVKMKEKGDIPEGYSVSREKKERFSLILESASTNQTSMYLCASSPEETQYFGPGTRLLVL.

The CDR3 reads CAISDFRDSYEQYF. As DNA, the CDR3 is TGTGCCATCAGTGATTTCAGGGACTCCTACGAGCAGTACTTC. This chain connects TRBV10-3 to TRBJ2-7, with a tentative D call TRBD1 (5 bases). Germline V CDR1 and CDR2: ENHRY, SYGVKD. Trimming removed 3 bases from V and 0 bases from J, with 9 bases in between. The CDR3 length is 14 residues.

The rearrangement uses TRBV7-6 and TRBJ2-5; 8 bases agree with TRBD1. The germline gives CDR1 SGHVS, CDR2 FNYEAQ. Trimming removed 4 bases from V and 11 bases from J; junction bases left unmatched: 12. This CDR3 has 14 amino acids. The CDR3 nucleotides read TGTGCCAGCAGCTCATGGACAGGGACGGAAGAGCAGTACTTC. It codes for CASSSWTGTEEQYF. Looking up the rest from reference TRBV7-6 and TRBJ2-5 gives the full variable domain: GAGVSQSPRYKVTKRGQDVALRCDPISGHVSLYWYRQALGQGPEFLTYFNYEAQQDKSGLPNDRFSAERPEGSISTLTIQRTEQRDSAMYRCASSSWTGTEEQYFGPGTRLLVL.

V and J are TRBV13 and TRBJ2-5, with D possibly being TRBD1 (6 bases). The J call is in doubt because the DNA end fits TRBJ2-7 better. Germline loops: CDR1 PRHDT, CDR2 FYEKMQ (reference sequence). The CDR3 spans 14 residues. This CDR3 is CASSSRGRTNEQYF. The CDR3 bases are TGTGCCAGCAGCTCCAGGGGTCGCACGAACGAGCAGTACTTC.

V and J are TRBV7-8 and TRBJ1-3, with unresolved D. CDR3 length equals 14 residues. V dropped 5 bases and J dropped 5 bases, with 13 bases sitting between them. CDR1 SGHVS and CDR2 FQNEAQ come from the germline V gene. The CDR3 DNA follows: TGTGCCAGCAGCCCCCAGGAGGGAAGAAACACCATATATTTT. This translates into CASSPQEGRNTIYF.

The chain couples TRBV6-1 to TRBJ1-5, with a weak D call TRBD1 (6 bases). The CDR3 contains 14 residues. CDR1 is MNHNS and CDR2 is SASEGT in the germline V gene. Trimming cost V 3 bases and J 2 bases, with 8 bases left between them. The CDR3 region has the DNA TGTGCCAGCAGTGATGGACAGCGCAATCAGCCCCAGCATTTT. Amino acids: CASSDGQRNQPQHF.

Worth noting for this clone: A junction boundary mismatches the germline segment, possibly from a read error. The sample holds other DNA sequences that translate to the same CDR3. The rearrangement links TRBV27 to TRBJ1-5; D unresolved. Germline V gene sequence: CDR1 MNHEY, CDR2 SMNVEV (reference sequence). The CDR3 spans 13 residues. CDR3 sequence: CASSSYGDQPQHF. For the CDR3, the DNA is TGTGCCAGCAGTTCCTACGGGGATCAGCCCCAGCACTTT.

The chain employs TRBV7-2 and TRBJ2-5; 7 bases line up with TRBD1. Germline CDR1 is SGHTA and CDR2 is FQGNSA. The CDR3 has 14 residues. V was clipped by 7 bases and J by 4 bases; unmatched bases: 9. The DNA of the CDR3 is TGTGCCAGCACCGTAGAGGGGGCGCGAGAGACCCAGTACTTC. It is translated as CASTVEGARETQYF.

This chain links TRBV13 with TRBJ2-1; 9 bases match TRBD2. J was trimmed by 0 bases and V by 3 bases; bases with no gene match: 0. The CDR3 length is 15 residues. Germline V lookup: CDR1 PRHDT, CDR2 FYEKMQ (reference sequence). CDR3 protein: CASSFSGSSYNEQFF. The CDR3 nucleotides are TGTGCCAGCAGCTTTAGCGGGAGCTCCTACAATGAGCAGTTCTTC.

The chain combines TRBV14 with TRBJ2-1, with a weak D call TRBD1 (5 bases). The CDR3 contains 16 residues. Germline values: CDR1 SGHDN, CDR2 FVKESK. V lost 8 bases to trimming and J lost 3 bases, with 20 bases between them. CDR3 nucleotide sequence: TGTGCCAGCCCCCAGGGCCAGGGCCCCCGCTACAATGAGCAGTTCTTC. Translating gives CASPQGQGPRYNEQFF.